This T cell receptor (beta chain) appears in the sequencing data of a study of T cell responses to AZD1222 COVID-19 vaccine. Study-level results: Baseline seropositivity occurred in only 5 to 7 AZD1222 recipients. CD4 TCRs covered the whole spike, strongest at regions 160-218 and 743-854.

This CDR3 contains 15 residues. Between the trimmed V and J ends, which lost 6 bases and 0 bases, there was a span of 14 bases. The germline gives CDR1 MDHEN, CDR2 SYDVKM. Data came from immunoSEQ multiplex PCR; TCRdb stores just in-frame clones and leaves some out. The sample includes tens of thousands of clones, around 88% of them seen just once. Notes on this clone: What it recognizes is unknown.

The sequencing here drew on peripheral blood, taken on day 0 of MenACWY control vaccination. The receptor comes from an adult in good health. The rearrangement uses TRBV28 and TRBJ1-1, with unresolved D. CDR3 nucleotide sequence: TGTGCCAGCAGCCGTCGGGGTGTACTGAACACTGAAGCTTTCTTT. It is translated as CASSRRGVLNTEAFF.